Shown below are 26 T cell receptor beta chains from a single sample sequenced in a study of tumor and adjacent non-tumor tissue in lung cancer (dated by TCRdb to about 2018). RNA was extracted from bulk unsorted tissue and checked for quality with a NanoDrop ND-1000 and an Agilent 2100. Libraries came from multiplex PCR. Sequencing took place on an Illumina HiSeq 2500. TCRbeta libraries were built by three rounds of nested PCR using primers (Table S4), following protocols modified from ARM-PCR. TCRdb ran its own pipeline on the public reads, namely fastp trimming at Q25 and MiXCR clone calling, and kept in-frame beta chains. Rows with one shared CDR3 protein collapse into an entry with the most common genes and DNA. The sample profile shows some 120,000 distinct CDR3 sequences; around three fifths of them were found once. 9.5% to 15% of the sample goes to the ten largest clones. The specimen was lung tumor tissue. These TCRs come from a man aged 25 to 40 with non-small cell lung cancer.

As for this clonotype: A single base separates this from a much larger clone, so it may be a read error. V and J are TRBV20-1 and TRBJ1-6; D not resolved. CDR1 and CDR2 from the germline V gene are DFQATT and SNEGSKA (reference sequence). The V end lost 5 bases, the J end lost 6 bases, and 11 bases lay between the germline ends. The CDR3 has 13 residues. CDR3 nucleotides: TGCAGTGCTTCCAAGATGGTTAATTCACCCCTCCACTTT. As protein: CSASKMVNSPLHF.

Regarding this clonotype: A read error may be the cause here, since a much bigger clone is one base away. The chain is built from TRBV4-2 and TRBJ2-2; 8 bases line up with TRBD2. Per germline, CDR1 LGHNA and CDR2 YNFKEQ. V lost 4 bases and J lost 3; bases outside the gene matches: 7. The CDR3 sequence is 16 residues long. The CDR3 DNA reads as TGTGCCAGCAGCCCCACCAGCGGGGGTTACACCGGGGAGCTGTTTTTT. Translation: CASSPTSGGYTGELFF.

Regarding this clonotype: One end of the junction is discordant with germline, which a read error may explain. The genes are TRBV11-2 and TRBJ1-3; no clear D. CDR3 length: 11 residues. Germline values: CDR1 SGHAT, CDR2 FQNNGV. The CDR3 here is CSSSLSHTIYF. DNA for the CDR3: TGCTCCAGCAGCCTTAGTCACACCATATATTTC.

As for this clonotype: The junction departs from the called germline gene at one end, perhaps through a read error. This chain uses TRBV4-2 with TRBJ2-3; 9 bases line up with TRBD2. Per germline, CDR1 LGHNA and CDR2 YNFKEQ. The CDR3 runs to 17 residues. DNA for the CDR3: TGTGCCAGCAGCCAAGAAGGAGCGGGAGGTGGGACAGATACGCGGTATTTT. The encoded protein is CASSQEGAGGGTDTRYF.

Comments on this clonotype: Just one base apart from a much larger clone, this may be a read error. The rearrangement joins TRBV29-1 to TRBJ2-7, with 8 bases identical to TRBD1. The junction had 5 bases not matched to a gene; V was cut back by 2 bases and J by 2 bases. CDR3 length: 14 residues. Germline CDR1 and CDR2: SQVTM and ANQGSEA. CDR3 DNA sequence: TGCAGCGTTGAAAGGACAGGGATCCCCTACGAGCAGTACTTC. Translating it yields CSVERTGIPYEQYF.

With respect to this clonotype: A read error may be the cause here, since a much bigger clone is one base away. The rearrangement links TRBV10-3 to TRBJ2-1, with 12 bases that match TRBD1. The CDR3 totals 15 residues. Per the germline V gene, CDR1 is ENHRY and CDR2 is SYGVKD. This chain's CDR3 is CAISESGTGGNEQSF. The CDR3 bases are TGTGCCATCAGTGAGTCGGGGACAGGGGGCAATGAGCAGTCCTTC.

As to this clonotype: The junction departs from the called germline gene at one end, perhaps through a read error. The chain joins TRBV4-3 to TRBJ2-1; D unresolved. Germline V gene lookup returns CDR1 LGHNA and CDR2 YSLEER. This CDR3 has 18 amino acids. DNA of the CDR3: TGTACCAGCAGCCAACGGCGCGCAGTGCGGAGCTCCTACAATGAGCAGTTCTTC. It codes for CTSSQRRAVRSSYNEQFF.

Regarding this clonotype: This could be a read error, since a much larger clone is one nucleotide away. The chain uses TRBV10-3 and TRBJ2-7; D is possibly TRBD1 or TRBD2 (5 bases each). Germline V gives CDR1 ENHRY, CDR2 SYGVKD. CDR3 length: 13 amino acids. DNA of the CDR3: TGTACCATCTCGGGGACGGACTCCTACGAGCAGTACTTC. Encoded protein: CTISGTDSYEQYF.

This clonotype was seen a few times. Since a much larger clone is just one base distant, this may be a read error. V usage is TRBV29-1 and J usage is TRBJ2-7; D is unresolved. Trimming removed 1 base at V and 0 bases at J, with 7 bases between. Germline V gene data show CDR1 as SQVTM and CDR2 as ANQGSEA. CDR3 length: 13 amino acids. The CDR3 loop reads CSVEADNSYEQYF. CDR3 DNA: TGCAGCGTTGAAGCTGACAACTCCTACGAGCAGTACTTC.

In its sample, this clonotype was seen a few times. One base away lies a much larger clone, so this may be a sequencing read error. The CDR3 region has the DNA TGCGCCAGCAGCCAAAATGCGGGGAATTCGGCAAAACTGTTTTTT. Protein sequence: CASSQNAGNSAKLFF. The chain employs TRBV4-1 and TRBJ1-4; D not resolved. The CDR3 has 15 residues. Per germline, CDR1 MGHRA and CDR2 YSYEKL. The V gene lost 2 bases and the J gene lost 10 bases, with 17 bases spanning the gap.

This chain connects TRBV10-3 to TRBJ2-7; D gene uncertain. Between the trimmed V and J ends, which lost 3 bases and 2 bases, there was a span of 11 bases. Germline CDR1 and CDR2: ENHRY and SYGVKD. The CDR3 sequence is 14 residues long. CDR3 in DNA: TGTGCCATCAGTGATTCGACGGGCACCTACGAGCAGTACTTC. It encodes CAISDSTGTYEQYF.

On this clonotype: An end of the junction differs from the germline gene, which may be a read error. The V call is TRBV6-2 or TRBV6-3, the J call TRBJ2-3; D is perhaps TRBD1 (5 bases). The germline gives CDR1 MNHEY, CDR2 SVGEGT. The length of the CDR3 is 14 residues. The CDR3 loop reads CASTLTEKGDTQYF. In DNA, the CDR3 is TGCGCCAGCACCTTGACAGAAAAAGGAGATACGCAGTATTTT.

In this sample, this clonotype turned up a few times. This may come from a read error, since a much larger clone is one base off. The chain employs TRBV20-1 and TRBJ1-5; D is unresolved. Trimming cost V 7 bases and J 4 bases, with 17 bases left between them. Germline values: CDR1 DFQATT, CDR2 SNEGSKA (reference sequence). The CDR3 runs to 14 residues. CDR3 sequence reads: CSVSLGSQNQPQHF. As DNA, the CDR3 is TGCAGTGTTAGTCTAGGCAGCCAAAATCAGCCCCAGCATTTT.

This clonotype was seen at least ten times. The chain recombines TRBV12-3 or TRBV12-4 with TRBJ2-3; D is possibly TRBD1 (5 bases). V gave up 5 bases and J gave up 8 bases, with 17 bases separating them. This CDR3 contains 14 residues. In DNA, the CDR3 is TGTGCCAGCAGTCCCCGACAGTCACCTGGTACGCAGTATTTT. Residues: CASSPRQSPGTQYF.

On this clonotype itself: Possible read error: a much larger clone is one base away. The J gene is TRBJ1-5, the V gene TRBV13; perhaps TRBD1 as D (5 bases). CDR1 and CDR2 (germline): PRHDT, FYEKMQ (reference sequence). This CDR3 is built from 15 residues. The CDR3: CSSSLSTGGHQPQHF. The CDR3 nucleotides are TGTTCCAGCAGCTTATCCACAGGAGGTCATCAGCCCCAGCATTTT.

The V and J genes are TRBV11-2 and TRBJ2-3; no definite D call. Germline CDR1 reads SGHAT; CDR2 reads FQNNGV. V shed 5 bases and J shed 2 bases, with 11 bases lying between them. The CDR3 is 14 amino acids. The CDR3 region is CASSTDVPTDTQYF. The CDR3 bases are TGTGCCAGCAGCACCGATGTACCCACAGATACGCAGTATTTT.

As regards this clonotype: Just one base apart from a much larger clone, this may be a read error. The gene calls are TRBV20-1 and TRBJ2-3, with D perhaps matching TRBD1 or TRBD2 (5 bases each). CDR1 is DFQATT and CDR2 is SNEGSKA in the germline V gene (reference sequence). The CDR3 extends over 15 amino acids. V was shortened by 3 bases and J by 3 bases, with 16 bases between the two germline ends. The DNA of the CDR3 is TGCAGTGCTAGTGGTGTTGGCAGGGAGACAGATACGCAGTATTTT. Protein sequence: CSASGVGRETDTQYF.

The chain employs TRBV11-3 and TRBJ2-1; 8 positions match TRBD2. The CDR3 consists of 18 residues. V shed 4 bases, J shed 5 bases, and the junction held 16 bases outside the gene matches. Germline V gene lookup returns CDR1 SGHNT and CDR2 YENEEA. DNA for the CDR3: TGTGCCAGCAGCTGGGTGGTACTAGCGGTTCCCAGAAACAATGAGCAGTTCTTC. Its protein product is CASSWVVLAVPRNNEQFF.

Turning to this clonotype: Possible read error: a much larger clone is one base away. The chain joins TRBV6-5 to TRBJ1-4; no clear D gene. This CDR3 is 12 amino acids long. CDR1 and CDR2 from the germline V gene are MNHEY and SVGAGI. V was shortened by 6 bases and J by 6 bases, with 8 bases between the two germline ends. The CDR3: CASRVSYEKLFF. In nucleotides, the CDR3 is TGTGCCAGCAGGGTCAGCTATGAAAAACTGTTTTTT.

Of note for this clonotype: The junction shows a germline mismatch at one end, possibly a read error. This sequence joins TRBV6-2 or TRBV6-3 and TRBJ2-6; D is unresolved. In germline, CDR1 is MNHEY, CDR2 SVGEGT. The CDR3 runs 15 residues. The CDR3 DNA reads as TGTGCCAGCAGTCCATGGGGAACTGGGGTCAACGTCCTGACTTTC. Translation: CASSPWGTGVNVLTF.

This clonotype has only a few counts. This sequence joins TRBV11-2 and TRBJ1-2; D call uncertain. This CDR3 is 14 amino acids long. Germline assignment: CDR1 SGHAT and CDR2 FQNNGV. V was cut by 4 bases and J by 12 bases, with 21 bases left in between. CDR3 amino acids: CASSSGQVNYGHTF. The DNA of the CDR3 is TGTGCCAGCAGCTCCGGGCAGGTGAACTATGGTCACACCTTC.

For this clonotype: This may stem from a read error, because a much larger clone lies one nucleotide away. This chain connects TRBV5-4 to TRBJ1-1; D gene uncertain. V lost 0 bases and J 7 bases, leaving 13 bases between the germline ends. The CDR3 is 14 residues long. CDR1 is SGHNT, CDR2 YYREEE, per germline (reference sequence). The CDR3 region is CASSLAGGSNEAFF. As DNA, the CDR3 is TGTGCCAGCAGCTTGGCGGGAGGCTCCAATGAAGCTTTCTTT.

Many counts were recorded for this clonotype. This chain joins TRBV4-3 and TRBJ1-2, with TRBD1 as a possible D gene (6 bases). This CDR3 has 16 amino acids. V was shortened by 4 bases and J by 4 bases, with 19 bases between the two germline ends. The germline V gene encodes CDR1 LGHNA and CDR2 YSLEER. As DNA, the CDR3 is TGCGCCAGCAGCCCCTACGACAGCGGGGGGCGCTATGGCTACACCTTC. Protein: CASSPYDSGGRYGYTF.

In the case of this clonotype: This may be a read error, as it is one base from a much larger clone. The chain links TRBV6-2 or TRBV6-3 to TRBJ1-2; possibly TRBD1 for D (5 bases). This CDR3 comprises 13 residues. Germline-derived CDR1 and CDR2 are MNHEY and SVGEGT. The CDR3 here is CAGSPNGGFGYTF. In DNA, the CDR3 is TGTGCCGGCAGTCCCAACGGGGGGTTCGGCTACACCTTC.

This clonotype was seen a single time. Germline and junction disagree at one end, which may indicate a read error. This chain connects TRBV11-2 to TRBJ1-4, with 7 bases lining up with TRBD1. Germline values: CDR1 SGHAT, CDR2 FQNNGV. The CDR3 has 13 amino acids. DNA for the CDR3: TGTGTCAGCAGCCAGGGGGACAGCGAAAAACTGTCTTTT. Its protein product is CVSSQGDSEKLSF.

Comment on this clonotype: A much bigger clone sits one base away, suggesting this may be a read error. This chain uses TRBV6-2 or TRBV6-3 with TRBJ2-2, with D possibly being TRBD1 (6 bases). Germline assignment: CDR1 MNHEY and CDR2 SVGEGT. The CDR3 covers 15 residues. The CDR3 protein is CASSHSNRVTGELFF. The CDR3 nucleotides read TGTGCCAGCAGTCACTCGAACAGGGTCACCGGGGAGCTGTTTTTT.